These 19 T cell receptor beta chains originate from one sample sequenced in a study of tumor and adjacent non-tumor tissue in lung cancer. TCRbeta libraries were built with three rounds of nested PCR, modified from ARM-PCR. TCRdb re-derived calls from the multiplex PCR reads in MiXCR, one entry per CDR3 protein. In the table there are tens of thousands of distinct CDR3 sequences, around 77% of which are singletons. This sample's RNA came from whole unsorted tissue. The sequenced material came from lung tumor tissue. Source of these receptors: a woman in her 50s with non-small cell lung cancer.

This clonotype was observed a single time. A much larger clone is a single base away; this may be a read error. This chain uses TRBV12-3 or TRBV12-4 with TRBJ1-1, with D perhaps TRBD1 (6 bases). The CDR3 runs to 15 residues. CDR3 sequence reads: CGSSFQQGGGAEAFF. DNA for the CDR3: TGTGGCAGCAGTTTCCAACAGGGTGGGGGGGCTGAAGCTTTCTTT.

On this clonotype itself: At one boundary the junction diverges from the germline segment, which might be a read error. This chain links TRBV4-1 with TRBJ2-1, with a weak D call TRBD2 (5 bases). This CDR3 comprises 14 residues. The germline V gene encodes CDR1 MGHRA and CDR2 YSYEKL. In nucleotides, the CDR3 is TGCGCCAGCAGCCAAGAACCATTTAGCGTTGAGCAGTTGTTC. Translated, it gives CASSQEPFSVEQLF.

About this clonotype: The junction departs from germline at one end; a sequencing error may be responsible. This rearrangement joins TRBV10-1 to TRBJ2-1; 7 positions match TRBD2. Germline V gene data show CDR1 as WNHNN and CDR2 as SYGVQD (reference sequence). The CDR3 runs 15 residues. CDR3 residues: CASQVGGTGQNEQSF. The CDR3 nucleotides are TGCGCCAGTCAAGTGGGGGGGACCGGGCAGAATGAGCAGTCCTTC.

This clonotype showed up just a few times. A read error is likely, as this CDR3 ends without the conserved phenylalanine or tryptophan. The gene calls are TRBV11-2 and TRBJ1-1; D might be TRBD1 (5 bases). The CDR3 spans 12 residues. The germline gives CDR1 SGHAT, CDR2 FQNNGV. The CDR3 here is CASGLKGTEAFL. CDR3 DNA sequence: TGTGCCAGCGGCTTAAAGGGGACTGAAGCTTTCCTT.

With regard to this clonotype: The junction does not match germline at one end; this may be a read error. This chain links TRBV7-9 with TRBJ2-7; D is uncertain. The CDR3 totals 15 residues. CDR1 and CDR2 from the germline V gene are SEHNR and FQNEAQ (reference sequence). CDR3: CASNLAGDITYEQYF. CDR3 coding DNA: TGTGCCAGCAACTTAGCAGGAGATATTACGTACGAGCAGTACTTC.

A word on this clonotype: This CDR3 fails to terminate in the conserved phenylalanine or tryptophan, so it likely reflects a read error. CDR3 protein: CAANTGTLESYVQYY. CDR3 coding DNA: TGTGCCGCGAATACCGGGACACTCGAATCCTACGTGCAGTACTAC. The rearrangement uses TRBV10-3 and TRBJ2-7; weak D call: TRBD1 (6 bases). Germline CDR1 and CDR2: ENHRY and SYGVKD. The CDR3 is 15 amino acids.

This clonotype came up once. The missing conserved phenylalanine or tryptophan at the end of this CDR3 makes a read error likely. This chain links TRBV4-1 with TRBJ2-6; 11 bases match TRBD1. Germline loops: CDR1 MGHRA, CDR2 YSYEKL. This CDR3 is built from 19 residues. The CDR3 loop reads CASSQDWWTGGSRSNVLTL. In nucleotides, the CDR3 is TGCGCTAGCAGCCAAGATTGGTGGACAGGGGGCTCTAGGTCCAACGTCCTGACTCTC.

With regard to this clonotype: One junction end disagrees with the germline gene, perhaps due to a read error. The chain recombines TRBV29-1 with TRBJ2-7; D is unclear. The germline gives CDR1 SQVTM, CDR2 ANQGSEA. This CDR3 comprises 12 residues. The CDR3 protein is CSFRASLYKQYF. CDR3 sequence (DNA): TGCAGCTTTAGGGCCTCCCTCTACAAGCAGTACTTC.

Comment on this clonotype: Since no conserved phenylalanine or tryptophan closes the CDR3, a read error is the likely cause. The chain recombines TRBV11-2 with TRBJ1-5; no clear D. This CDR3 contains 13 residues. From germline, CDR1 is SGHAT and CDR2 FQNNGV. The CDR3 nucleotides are TGCGCCAGCAGCTTAGGCGGGATCCAGTCCCAGCATTCT. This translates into CASSLGGIQSQHS.

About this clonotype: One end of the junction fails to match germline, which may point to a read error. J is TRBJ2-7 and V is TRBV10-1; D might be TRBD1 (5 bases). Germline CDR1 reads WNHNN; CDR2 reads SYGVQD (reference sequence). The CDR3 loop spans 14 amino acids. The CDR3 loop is CASIDPGKGYEQNF. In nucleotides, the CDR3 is TGCGCCAGCATTGACCCAGGGAAGGGGTACGAGCAGAACTTC.

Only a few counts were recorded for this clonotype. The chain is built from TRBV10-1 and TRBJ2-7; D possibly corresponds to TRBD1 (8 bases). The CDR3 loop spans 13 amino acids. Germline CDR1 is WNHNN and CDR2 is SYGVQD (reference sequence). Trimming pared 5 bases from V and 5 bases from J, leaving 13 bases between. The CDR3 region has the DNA TGCGCCAGCAGTATAACAGGGGGGGACGAGCAGTACTTC. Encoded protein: CASSITGGDEQYF.

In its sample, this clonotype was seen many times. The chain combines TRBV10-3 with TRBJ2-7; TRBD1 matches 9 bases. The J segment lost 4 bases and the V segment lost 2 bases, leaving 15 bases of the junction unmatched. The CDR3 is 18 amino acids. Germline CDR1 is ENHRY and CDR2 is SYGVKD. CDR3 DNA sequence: TGTGCCATCAGTGAGACTTTGGGGCCCGGACAGGGGCAATACGAGCAGTACTTC. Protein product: CAISETLGPGQGQYEQYF.

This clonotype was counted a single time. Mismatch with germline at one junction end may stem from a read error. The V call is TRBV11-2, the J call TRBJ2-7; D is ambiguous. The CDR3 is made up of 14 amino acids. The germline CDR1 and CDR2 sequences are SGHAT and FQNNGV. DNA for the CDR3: TGTGCCAGCAGCTTAGTTAGAGGCAGCTACGAACAGTACTTC. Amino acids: CASSLVRGSYEQYF.

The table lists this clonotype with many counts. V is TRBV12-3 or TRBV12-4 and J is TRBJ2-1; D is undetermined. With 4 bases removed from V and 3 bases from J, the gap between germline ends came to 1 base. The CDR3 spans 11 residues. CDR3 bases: TGTGCCAGCAGTTACTACAATGAGCAGTTCTTC. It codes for CASSYYNEQFF.

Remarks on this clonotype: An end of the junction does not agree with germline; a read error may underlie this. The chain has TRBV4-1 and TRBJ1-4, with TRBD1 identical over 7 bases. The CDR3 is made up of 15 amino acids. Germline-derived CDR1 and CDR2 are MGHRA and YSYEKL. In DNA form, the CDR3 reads TGTGTCAGCTGCCAAGCTAGGACAGGCGGTGAAAAACTGTTTTTT. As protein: CVSCQARTGGEKLFF.

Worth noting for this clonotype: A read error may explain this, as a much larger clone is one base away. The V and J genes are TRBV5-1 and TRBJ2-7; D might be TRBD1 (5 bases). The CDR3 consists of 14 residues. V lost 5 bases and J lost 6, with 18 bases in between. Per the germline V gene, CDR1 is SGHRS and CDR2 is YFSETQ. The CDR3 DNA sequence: TGCGCCAGCAGATCGCCCAGGGATCCCTCCGAGCAGTACTTC. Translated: CASRSPRDPSEQYF. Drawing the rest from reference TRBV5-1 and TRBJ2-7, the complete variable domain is KAGVTQTPRYLIKTRGQQVTLSCSPISGHRSVSWYQQTPGQGLQFLFEYFSETQRNKGNFPGRFSGRQFSNSRSEMNVSTLELGDSALYLCASRSPRDPSEQYFGPGTRLTVT.

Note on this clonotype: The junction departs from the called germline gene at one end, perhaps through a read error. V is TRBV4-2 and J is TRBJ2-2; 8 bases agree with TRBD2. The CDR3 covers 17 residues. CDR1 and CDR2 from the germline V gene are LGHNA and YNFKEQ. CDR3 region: CASSQEGSSGKTGELFF. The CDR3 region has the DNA TGTGCCAGTAGCCAAGAGGGAAGTAGCGGGAAAACCGGGGAGCTGTTTTTT.

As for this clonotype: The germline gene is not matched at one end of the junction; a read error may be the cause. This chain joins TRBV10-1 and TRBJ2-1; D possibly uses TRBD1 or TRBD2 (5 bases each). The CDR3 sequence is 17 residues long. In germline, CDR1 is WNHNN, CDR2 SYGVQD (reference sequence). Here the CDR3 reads CASSEKPGTGSYNGQFF. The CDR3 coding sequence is TGCGCCAGCAGTGAGAAGCCCGGGACGGGGTCCTACAATGGGCAGTTCTTC.

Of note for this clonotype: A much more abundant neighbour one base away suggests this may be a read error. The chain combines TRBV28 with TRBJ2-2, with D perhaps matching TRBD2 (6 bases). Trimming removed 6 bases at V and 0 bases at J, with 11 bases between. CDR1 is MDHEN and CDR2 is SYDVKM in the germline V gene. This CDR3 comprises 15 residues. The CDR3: CASRSGGANTGELFF. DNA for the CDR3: TGTGCCAGCAGATCTGGCGGGGCGAACACCGGGGAGCTGTTTTTT.